The 32 T cell receptor beta chains below come from one sample, sequenced in a study of post-analysis software for immune sequencing data. Incorporated into the TCR beta cDNA libraries were unique molecular identifiers, which served to reduce PCR and sequencing biases. MiXCR, run by TCRdb on the PCR reads, gives a single entry per CDR3 protein. The sample contains about 540,000 distinct CDR3 sequences, 30% to 40% of which appear only once. The study's findings and limits: Several TRBV segments were more frequent in patients than controls; TRBV5-6, TRBV5-1 and TRBV20-1 belonged to this group.

These receptors have no known antigen. The source material was blood. Every receptor here comes from a girl aged 2-17 years with multiple sclerosis.

The chain joins TRBV10-3 to TRBJ2-4; 7 bases align to TRBD1. The end of the DNA fits TRBJ2-7 better, so the J call may be wrong. The CDR3 contains 15 residues. Germline V gene data show CDR1 as ENHRY and CDR2 as SYGVKD. The CDR3 coding sequence is TGTGCCATCAGTGAGTCCCGGACAGGACCCTACGAGCAGTACTTC. Translated, it gives CAISESRTGPYEQYF.

This clonotype was detected ten times or more. The rearrangement uses TRBV20-1 and TRBJ1-2, with 7 bases fitting TRBD1. With V trimmed by 4 bases and J by 8 bases, 10 bases remained unmatched. The germline gives CDR1 DFQATT, CDR2 SNEGSKA (reference sequence). CDR3 length: 13 residues. In nucleotides, the CDR3 is TGCAGTGCTACAACAGGGGTGACAAGAGGCTACACCTTC. Its protein is CSATTGVTRGYTF.

The chain has TRBV3-1 and TRBJ1-6; D gene ambiguous. V lost 4 bases and J 4 bases, leaving 17 bases between the germline ends. Germline V CDR1 and CDR2: LGHDT, YNNKEL (reference sequence). The CDR3 runs to 17 residues. CDR3 sequence: CASSPMPILSYNSPLHF. CDR3 bases: TGTGCCAGCAGCCCGATGCCGATTCTCAGTTATAATTCACCCCTCCACTTT.

This clonotype was recorded many times. The gene calls are TRBV5-1 and TRBJ2-5; maybe TRBD2 (7 bases). Germline CDR1 reads SGHRS; CDR2 reads YFSETQ. This CDR3 has 14 amino acids. V gave up 7 bases and J gave up 3 bases, with 16 bases separating them. The DNA of the CDR3 is TGCGCCAGCGCCGGCGGGGGCTTAGAAGAGACCCAGTACTTC. This codes for CASAGGGLEETQYF.

This chain joins TRBV3-1 and TRBJ2-3; a weak D match, TRBD2 (5 bases). This CDR3 is 14 amino acids long. The germline CDR1 and CDR2 sequences are LGHDT and YNNKEL (reference sequence). V lost 2 bases and J lost 4, with 10 bases in between. The CDR3 nucleotides are TGTGCCAGCAGCCAACGGGGAACTGCAGATACGCAGTATTTT. The encoded protein is CASSQRGTADTQYF.

In this sample, this clonotype turned up a few times. The J gene is TRBJ2-1, the V gene TRBV20-1, with 7 bases lining up with TRBD2. The CDR3 consists of 12 residues. V dropped 5 bases and J dropped 7; count of bases not matched to a gene: 5. CDR1 DFQATT and CDR2 SNEGSKA come from the germline V gene (reference sequence). CDR3 residues: CSARLGGNEQFF. CDR3 DNA: TGCAGTGCTCGGCTCGGGGGGAATGAGCAGTTCTTC.

This clonotype was picked up many times. V is TRBV11-1 and J is TRBJ2-1; 7 bases match TRBD1. Germline CDR1 and CDR2: SGHAT and FQDESV (reference sequence). The trim removed 4 bases at V and 0 bases at J, leaving 9 bases unmatched. The CDR3 spans 17 residues. The CDR3 loop reads CASSYFRQGSSYNEQFF. The CDR3 DNA is TGTGCCAGCAGCTATTTCCGACAGGGTAGCTCCTACAATGAGCAGTTCTTC.

The chain combines TRBV12-3 or TRBV12-4 with TRBJ1-3; D remains ambiguous. The length of the CDR3 is 14 residues. V lost 6 bases and J 0 bases, leaving 9 bases between the germline ends. CDR3 residues: CASRHSDSGNTIYF. The CDR3 DNA is TGTGCCAGCAGGCACTCTGACTCTGGAAACACCATATATTTT.

This chain uses TRBV6-5 with TRBJ1-1, with a possible D match to TRBD1 (5 bases). V was trimmed by 2 bases and J by 6 bases, leaving 13 bases between them. Germline CDR1 and CDR2: MNHEY and SVGAGI. The length of the CDR3 is 14 residues. The CDR3 coding sequence is TGTGCCAGCAGTTACGGTACGGGGGACCCTGAAGCTTTCTTT. Translating it yields CASSYGTGDPEAFF.

A few counts support this clonotype. The chain carries TRBV7-3 and TRBJ2-5; D gene uncertain. The CDR3 consists of 14 residues. Germline V gene lookup returns CDR1 SGHTA and CDR2 FQGTGA. V lost 2 bases and J 5 bases, leaving 12 bases between the germline ends. CDR3 in amino acids: CASSLDVMAETQYF. Written as DNA, the CDR3 is TGTGCCAGCAGCTTAGACGTAATGGCGGAGACCCAGTACTTC.

This clonotype was seen a few times. This rearrangement joins TRBV6-1 to TRBJ2-1; weak D call: TRBD1 (5 bases). Deletions cut 7 bases from V and 5 bases from J, with 18 bases between. This CDR3 is built from 15 residues. The germline CDR1 and CDR2 sequences are MNHNS and SASEGT. The CDR3 is CASIPGIISNNEQFF. The CDR3 DNA reads TGTGCCAGCATTCCAGGGATTATATCCAACAATGAGCAGTTCTTC.

This clonotype was seen a few times. The chain combines TRBV12-3 or TRBV12-4 with TRBJ1-2; D not resolved. The germline V and J ends were trimmed by 2 bases and 4 bases, with 8 bases remaining between them. This CDR3 contains 13 residues. The chain's CDR3 is CASSLSFPYGYTF. The CDR3 DNA sequence: TGTGCCAGCAGTTTATCGTTTCCCTATGGCTACACCTTC.

The V and J genes are TRBV5-4 and TRBJ1-1; D is unclear. Germline loops: CDR1 SGHNT, CDR2 YYREEE (reference sequence). The CDR3 contains 12 residues. Trimming removed 0 bases from V and 6 bases from J, with 6 bases in between. CDR3 DNA: TGTGCCAGCAGCTTGGACGGGTCTGAAGCTTTCTTT. Protein: CASSLDGSEAFF.

This chain connects TRBV3-1 to TRBJ1-5, with 7 bases that match TRBD1. Germline V gene data show CDR1 as LGHDT and CDR2 as YNNKEL (reference sequence). The CDR3 has 15 residues. J gave up 2 bases and V 4 bases, and 5 bases lay outside the gene matches. CDR3 protein: CASSPGGSGNQPQHF. The CDR3 region has the DNA TGTGCCAGCAGCCCAGGGGGTTCTGGCAATCAGCCCCAGCATTTT.

J is TRBJ1-4 and V is TRBV7-2; the D gene is possibly TRBD1 (5 bases). Looked up from germline, CDR1 is SGHTA and CDR2 is FQGNSA. With 1 base removed from V and 3 bases from J, the gap between germline ends came to 12 bases. The CDR3 runs 16 residues. Here the CDR3 reads CASSLGRDRPNEKLFF. CDR3 nucleotides: TGTGCCAGCAGCTTAGGCAGGGATCGCCCTAATGAAAAACTGTTTTTT. Variable domain in full (rest from reference TRBV7-2 and TRBJ1-4): GAGVSQSPSNKVTEKGKDVELRCDPISGHTALYWYRQSLGQGLEFLIYFQGNSAPDKSGLPSDRFSAERTGGSVSTLTIQRTQQEDSAVYLCASSLGRDRPNEKLFFGSGTQLSVL.

This clonotype was seen at least ten times. This sequence joins TRBV6-1 and TRBJ1-2; the D is unclear. Germline lookup yields CDR1 MNHNS and CDR2 SASEGT. The CDR3 loop spans 11 amino acids. The V gene lost 3 bases and the J gene lost 7 bases, with 6 bases spanning the gap. CDR3 protein: CASSEGGGYTF. The CDR3 DNA reads TGTGCCAGCAGTGAGGGCGGTGGCTACACCTTC.

This clonotype has ten or more counts. The V and J genes are TRBV10-3 and TRBJ2-7; tentatively, D is TRBD1 (7 bases). The CDR3 totals 13 residues. Looked up from germline, CDR1 is ENHRY and CDR2 is SYGVKD. V was trimmed by 11 bases and J by 5 bases, leaving 19 bases between them. The CDR3: CAGRDSDRDEQYF. CDR3 DNA sequence: TGTGCCGGGCGGGACAGTGACCGGGACGAGCAGTACTTC.

V gene TRBV28 combines with J gene TRBJ2-7, with D unclear. The germline gives CDR1 MDHEN, CDR2 SYDVKM. The CDR3 loop spans 11 amino acids. V was pared by 4 bases and J by 7 bases, with 8 bases between. CDR3 DNA sequence: TGTGCCAGCAGTTCAAACAGAGAGCAGTACTTC. Translating it yields CASSSNREQYF. The full variable domain, with the rest looked up from reference TRBV28 and TRBJ2-7, is DVKVTQSSRYLVKRTGEKVFLECVQDMDHENMFWYRQDPGLGLRLIYFSYDVKMKEKGDIPEGYSVSREKKERFSLILESASTNQTSMYLCASSSNREQYFGPGTRLTVT.

The chain links TRBV4-1 to TRBJ2-5, with 8 positions matching TRBD2. There are 20 residues in the CDR3. The germline V gene has CDR1 MGHRA and CDR2 YSYEKL. V lost 0 bases, J lost 3 bases, and 18 bases stayed unmatched. CDR3 bases: TGCGCCAGCAGCCAAGACGGCTCCGTGGGTAGCGGGGTGATTAAAGAGACCCAGTACTTC. Translating gives CASSQDGSVGSGVIKETQYF.

V is TRBV29-1 and J is TRBJ1-2; a weak D match, TRBD1 (5 bases). Germline values: CDR1 SQVTM, CDR2 ANQGSEA. The CDR3 covers 14 residues. The V end was cut by 1 base, the J end by 7 bases, with 16 bases between. CDR3 protein: CSVEVYSGFLGYTF. The CDR3 DNA is TGCAGCGTTGAAGTCTACTCAGGGTTTCTTGGCTACACCTTC. The variable domain in full, with the rest retrieved from reference TRBV29-1 and TRBJ1-2, is SAVISQKPSRDICQRGTSLTIQCQVDSQVTMMFWYRQQPGQSLTLIATANQGSEATYESGFVIDKFPISRPNLTFSTLTVSNMSPEDSSIYLCSVEVYSGFLGYTFGSGTRLTVV.

This chain uses TRBV6-5 with TRBJ2-5; 9 bases align to TRBD2. V shed 2 bases, J shed 11 bases, and the junction held 15 bases outside the gene matches. The CDR3 is made up of 16 amino acids. Germline V CDR1 and CDR2: MNHEY, SVGAGI. DNA of the CDR3: TGTGCCAGCAGTTACGGGGGGCTAGCGGGGAGGAATGAGCAGTACTTC. This translates into CASSYGGLAGRNEQYF.

The gene calls are TRBV7-9 and TRBJ2-1, with 8 bases aligning to TRBD1. The CDR3 extends over 11 amino acids. Per germline, CDR1 SEHNR and CDR2 FQNEAQ (reference sequence). The V and J ends lost 4 bases and 10 bases, in that order; junction bases with no gene match: 0. DNA of the CDR3: TGTGCCAGCAGCTGGGACAGGGAGCAGTTCTTC. This encodes CASSWDREQFF.

The chain has TRBV11-2 and TRBJ2-7; maybe TRBD2 (5 bases). Germline CDR1 reads SGHAT; CDR2 reads FQNNGV. This CDR3 comprises 17 residues. V was clipped by 1 base and J by 2 bases, with 18 bases between them. The CDR3 DNA sequence: TGTGCCAGCAGCTTAGTTGCAGATACTAGTCTCACCTACGAGCAGTACTTC. Its translation is CASSLVADTSLTYEQYF.

V and J are TRBV4-1 and TRBJ1-5, with D unresolved. Germline CDR1 MGHRA, CDR2 YSYEKL. V dropped 0 bases and J dropped 5 bases, with 11 bases sitting between them. CDR3 length: 15 amino acids. In DNA, the CDR3 is TGCGCCAGCAGCCAAGAGTACAGTAGGGATCAGCCCCAGCATTTT. It yields the protein CASSQEYSRDQPQHF.

The rearrangement joins TRBV20-1 to TRBJ1-5; D is ambiguous. V was trimmed by 6 bases and J by 0 bases, leaving 12 bases between them. CDR1 DFQATT and CDR2 SNEGSKA come from the germline V gene (reference sequence). The CDR3 length is 14 residues. The DNA of the CDR3 is TGCAGTGCCAGCGGACGGCTTAGCAATCAGCCCCAGCATTTT. Protein: CSASGRLSNQPQHF.

This clonotype was counted at least ten times. The V and J genes are TRBV6-1 and TRBJ2-7; D is unclear. The end of the DNA fits TRBJ2-5 better, so the J call may be wrong. CDR3 length: 12 residues. CDR1 and CDR2 (germline): MNHNS, SASEGT. The CDR3 DNA reads TGTGCCAGCAGGAGAATCCCAGGGACCCAGTACTTC. Residues: CASRRIPGTQYF.

This sequence joins TRBV27 and TRBJ2-1, with 12 bases matching TRBD2. This CDR3 has 15 amino acids. The germline V gene encodes CDR1 MNHEY and CDR2 SMNVEV (reference sequence). V trimming: 2 bases; J trimming: 7 bases; junction bases outside the gene matches: 3. The CDR3 here is CASSLLAGGRNEQFF. DNA for the CDR3: TGTGCCAGCAGTTTACTAGCGGGGGGGCGGAATGAGCAGTTCTTC.

The chain joins TRBV5-5 to TRBJ2-7, with TRBD2 as a possible D gene (5 bases). The CDR3 consists of 15 residues. V was clipped by 0 bases and J by 2 bases, with 12 bases between them. Germline V gene lookup returns CDR1 SGHKS and CDR2 YYEKEE (reference sequence). The CDR3 here is CASSLADFATYEQYF. The DNA of the CDR3 is TGTGCCAGCAGCTTGGCGGACTTCGCTACCTACGAGCAGTACTTC.

This chain links TRBV27 with TRBJ2-1; 10 bases align to TRBD2. The CDR3 is made up of 16 amino acids. CDR1 is MNHEY, CDR2 SMNVEV, per germline (reference sequence). V was pared by 10 bases and J by 4 bases, with 13 bases of the junction left unmatched. CDR3 DNA: TGTGCCACCCAATCGGGACGAGCGGGGGGGTACAATGAGCAGTTCTTC. Its protein product is CATQSGRAGGYNEQFF.

The chain has TRBV11-1 and TRBJ2-2; 13 bases match TRBD2. The V gene's germline CDR1 is SGHAT and CDR2 FQDESV (reference sequence). Trimming cost V 5 bases and J 10 bases; bases outside gene matches: 10. The CDR3 extends over 16 amino acids. For the CDR3, the DNA is TGTGCCAGCAGCAGAACTAGCGGGGGGGCTGCGGCGGAGCTGTTTTTT. Protein product: CASSRTSGGAAAELFF.

The chain combines TRBV20-1 with TRBJ2-5, with TRBD2 matching over 7 bases. Germline values: CDR1 DFQATT, CDR2 SNEGSKA (reference sequence). The CDR3 contains 13 residues. V trimming: 6 bases; J trimming: 2 bases; junction bases outside the gene matches: 6. DNA for the CDR3: TGCAGTGCCCCGCTAGCGGCACAAGAGACCCAGTACTTC. Translation: CSAPLAAQETQYF.

This clonotype was seen only a few times. The V and J genes are TRBV20-1 and TRBJ2-1; TRBD2 aligns across 8 bases. V gave up 0 bases and J gave up 5 bases; unmatched junction bases: 9. The V gene's germline CDR1 is DFQATT and CDR2 SNEGSKA (reference sequence). The CDR3 has 16 amino acids. The CDR3 here is CSARDRWRGANNEQFF. For the CDR3, the DNA is TGCAGTGCTAGAGATCGTTGGCGGGGGGCAAACAATGAGCAGTTCTTC.